This T cell receptor (beta chain) originates from a study of OX40 agonist ivuxolimab in advanced cancers. For context, the study as a whole: Ivuxolimab, which targeted the costimulatory receptor OX40 (CD134), was an agonistic, fully human IgG2 monoclonal antibody. Intravenous ivuxolimab was administered to patients every 2 weeks at six dose levels: 0.01, 0.1, 0.3, 1.5, 3 and 10 mg/kg. Peripheral TCRbeta sequencing was intended to test whether TCR sequence diversity was altered and clonal T-cell expansion was caused by ivuxolimab. Patients were allowed to have had prior anti-PD-1, anti-PD-L1 or anti-CTLA-4 therapy, and approximately 39% of the dose-escalation patients had been treated with checkpoint inhibitors. The paper reports the monotherapy dose-escalation portion (N of about 50 patients) of the phase I ivuxolimab trial. The dose-escalation cohort was about 86% male with a mean age of around 64 years, ranging from roughly 23 to 90. Of the roughly 51 patients in dose escalation, about 20 had hepatocellular carcinoma, some 15 had melanoma, 9 had renal cell carcinoma and 9 had head and neck cancer. Partial responses were achieved by three dose-escalation patients, of whom one had hepatocellular carcinoma and two had cutaneous melanoma.

The study at large found these results: In the 0.1-3.0 mg/kg groups, partial responders were among the patients with the lowest normalized peripheral clonal expansion, particularly in CD8+ T cells. The antigen specificity of the peripheral T cells that underwent clonal expansion was not determined. Low levels of normalized T-cell clonal expansion were also seen in some patients who did not respond. On average, CD8+ T cells showed more expanded clones than CD4+ T cells after ivuxolimab. At doses from 0.1 to 3.0 mg/kg, clonal expansion was seen in both CD4+ and CD8+ blood T cells between baseline and week 6.

For sequencing of the TCRbeta CDR3 region, genomic DNA was extracted from the sorted cells. The immunoSEQ Assay was used to sequence the TCRbeta CDR3 regions. Sourced from immuneACCESS, this table was stored by TCRdb with only in-frame sequences that have V and J called. A share of the clones is absent; for the studies checked, an unresolved V gene accounts for under half, and the remainder has no known explanation. This sample has around 53,000 clones in its table, and 88% of those were observed once. The top ten hold 6.9% of the sample. With regard to this clone: No antigen is known for it. It has no much larger one-base neighbor in the sample; base qualities were not kept.

Reading the germline V gene gives CDR1 SGHVS and CDR2 FNYEAQ. Spanning cysteine to phenylalanine, the CDR3 consists of 15 amino acids. Just CDR3 DNA is preserved here, 45 bases in frame from base 1. Germline trimming amounts to 2 bases on V and 4 bases on J, with 1 as the count of junction bases outside the gene matches. Patients with a history of autoimmune disease or receiving systemic immunosuppression were excluded from the trial. In every dose cohort, peripheral blood was drawn for TCR sequencing at baseline, cycle 4 day 1, and cycle 7 day 1. The samples were taken from a phase I, first-in-human, multicenter, open-label dose-escalation trial of ivuxolimab. Adults with locally advanced or metastatic melanoma, renal cell, hepatocellular, or head and neck squamous cell carcinoma were enrolled in the trial. Before TCR sequencing, CD4+ T cells and CD8+ T cells were sorted from peripheral blood as separate populations.

The receptor was derived from an adult with an advanced solid tumor such as melanoma, head and neck, liver or kidney cancer. The sequence is built from TRBV7-6 and TRBJ2-1; TRBD2 fits 11 bases in the junction. Sequencing was performed on CD4+ or CD8+ T cells sorted from blood, taken in a trial of the OX40 agonist ivuxolimab. The DNA is TGTGCCAGCAGCTTATCTAGCGGGAGGTACAATGAGCAGTTCTTC. Its protein reads: CASSLSSGRYNEQFF.